The clone carrying this T cell receptor (beta chain) appeared a few times. Its antigen remains unidentified. The sample originates from a study of post-analysis software for immune sequencing data. Study overall: The patients showed relapsing-remitting, secondary progressive and progressive-relapsing multiple sclerosis courses.

The TCR beta cDNA libraries contained unique molecular identifiers. With about 1 to 11 million T cells as the source, a few hundred thousand cDNA molecules resulted. TCRdb independently ran MiXCR on the PCR reads; one entry per CDR3 protein. The data contain 650,000 to 850,000 distinct CDR3 sequences, more than 45% of them seen just once; the ten biggest clones take up 4.9%. Trimming left V 4 bases short and J 10 bases short, with 24 bases between. Germline V lookup: CDR1 SGHDT, CDR2 YYEEEE. The CDR3 is 16 amino acids. The study, taken as a whole, reports: Roughly five TRBV segments appeared more often in patients than in controls, and TRBV5-6, TRBV5-1 and TRBV20-1 were among these.

The specimen was blood. This chain links TRBV5-6 with TRBJ2-1; TRBD1 or TRBD2 may be the D gene (5 bases each). The source is a girl aged 5-17 years with multiple sclerosis. Written as DNA, the CDR3 is TGTGCCAGCAGCCCTCTCACCGGGACGGACCCTATAGAGCAGTTCTTC. Protein: CASSPLTGTDPIEQFF.